The rows below give T cell receptor beta chains drawn from one sample of a study of blood T cell repertoires in COVID-19. Measured with immunoSEQ multiplex PCR; TCRdb has only the in-frame clones, and not every one. The table includes a few hundred thousand clones, about 89% detected once. The material sequenced was peripheral blood. The receptors were sampled from a woman under 40 with COVID-19, enrolled during active disease. Each CDR3 is given with its conserved first and last residue. The D gene is left open where the match is weak. Not every row has a clone size; where given, it reads once, few, many or a size class.

J: TRBJ2-7
size: .
D: TRBD1
V: TRBV27
DNA: TGTGCCAGCAGTCCCGGGACAGGGGGCTACGAGCAGTACTTC
CDR3: CASSPGTGGYEQYF

J: TRBJ1-1
size: .
D: .
V: TRBV4-2
DNA: TGTGCCAGCAGCCAAGATATCCTAGCACCCAACACTGAAGCTTTCTTT
CDR3: CASSQDILAPNTEAFF

J: TRBJ1-6
size: .
D: TRBD1
V: TRBV7-8
DNA: TGTGCCAGCAGCCCCGGACAGGTCTTAATTAATTCACCCCTCCACTTT
CDR3: CASSPGQVLINSPLHF

J: TRBJ2-3
size: .
D: TRBD1
V: TRBV7-8
DNA: TGTGCCAGCAGCCAACAGGGGGGCCTTAGTACGCAGTATTTT
CDR3: CASSQQGGLSTQYF

J: TRBJ1-2
size: .
D: .
V: TRBV4-1
DNA: TGCGCCAGCAGCCGGGAGTCGTTAAACTATGGCTACACCTTC
CDR3: CASSRESLNYGYTF

J: TRBJ1-2
size: .
D: .
V: TRBV10-1
DNA: TGCGCCAGCAGTCCCGGGACAATCTATGGCTACACCTTC
CDR3: CASSPGTIYGYTF

J: TRBJ2-7
size: .
D: TRBD1
V: TRBV7-9
DNA: TGTGCCAGCAGCCCGACAGGGGGTTCCCTCGAGCAGTACTTC
CDR3: CASSPTGGSLEQYF

J: TRBJ2-5
size: .
D: TRBD2
V: TRBV11-2
DNA: TGTGCCAGCAGCTCGGGACTACAAGAGACCCAGTACTTC
CDR3: CASSSGLQETQYF

J: TRBJ2-1
size: .
D: TRBD2
V: TRBV5-4
DNA: TGTGCCAGCAGCTTACCGGGGGGCTACAATGAGCAGTTCTTC
CDR3: CASSLPGGYNEQFF

J: TRBJ2-1
size: .
D: .
V: TRBV7-2
DNA: TGTGCCAGCAGCAATGGGGGAGGCCGGAGGAATGAGCAGTTCTTC
CDR3: CASSNGGGRRNEQFF

J: TRBJ2-6
size: .
D: .
V: TRBV5-8
DNA: TGTGCCAGCAGCTCCGGTAGGGGGACTGGGGCCAACGTCCTGACTTTC
CDR3: CASSSGRGTGANVLTF

J: TRBJ1-6
size: few
D: TRBD1
V: TRBV6-1
DNA: TGTGCCAGCAGTGCAAGCCGGGACAGGGGGATAGGGTCCTATAATTCACCCCTCCACTTT
CDR3: CASSASRDRGIGSYNSPLHF

J: TRBJ2-2
size: .
D: .
V: TRBV18
DNA: TGTGCCAGCTCACCACCTGGCGCACTATCGAACACCGGGGAGCTGTTTTTT
CDR3: CASSPPGALSNTGELFF

J: TRBJ1-3
size: few
D: .
V: TRBV5-4
DNA: TGTGCCAGCAGCTTGGTGGCGGACTCTGGAAACACCATATATTTT
CDR3: CASSLVADSGNTIYF

J: TRBJ1-2
size: .
D: .
V: TRBV6-1
DNA: TGTGCCAGCAGTGAGTTAACAGTTTATGGCTACACCTTC
CDR3: CASSELTVYGYTF

J: TRBJ2-5
size: .
D: .
V: TRBV6-2/TRBV6-3
DNA: TGTGCCAGCGGCCACTACCAAGAGACCCAGTACTTC
CDR3: CASGHYQETQYF

J: TRBJ2-3
size: .
D: TRBD2
V: TRBV6-5
DNA: TGTGCCAGCAGTTACGGTGGTAGCGGGACGGCAGATACGCAGTATTTT
CDR3: CASSYGGSGTADTQYF

J: TRBJ2-5
size: .
D: TRBD2
V: TRBV2
DNA: TGTGCCAGCAGTGAGGGGGGGGAGACCCAGTACTTC
CDR3: CASSEGGETQYF

J: TRBJ1-5
size: .
D: TRBD1
V: TRBV19
DNA: TGTGCCAGTAGTGCCGACAGGGATAGCAATCAGCCCCAGCATTTT
CDR3: CASSADRDSNQPQHF

J: TRBJ1-2
size: .
D: TRBD1
V: TRBV28
DNA: TGTGCCAGCAGTCCCATTGGGGACAGGACCTTC
CDR3: CASSPIGDRTF

J: TRBJ2-3
size: .
D: TRBD1
V: TRBV27
DNA: TGTGCCAGCAGCCACACCCGGGACAGGGTAACAGATACGCAGTATTTT
CDR3: CASSHTRDRVTDTQYF

J: TRBJ1-1
size: .
D: .
V: TRBV19
DNA: TGTGCCAGTATGGAGGGACTCTCGGACACTGAAGCTTTCTTT
CDR3: CASMEGLSDTEAFF

J: TRBJ1-1
size: .
D: .
V: TRBV5-4
DNA: TGTGCCAGCAGCTTGGTGGGTGCGGACACTGAAGCTTTCTTT
CDR3: CASSLVGADTEAFF

J: TRBJ1-3
size: once
D: .
V: TRBV5-8
DNA: TGTGCCAGCAGCCAACAGGGTAGGGATGGAAACACCATATATTTT
CDR3: CASSQQGRDGNTIYF

J: TRBJ2-1
size: .
D: TRBD2
V: TRBV3-1/TRBV3-2
DNA: TGTGCCAGCAGCCCCACGCGGGGGGGGTACAATGAGCAGTTCTTC
CDR3: CASSPTRGGYNEQFF